The rows below give T cell receptor beta chains drawn from one sample of a study of T cells in Graves' hyperthyroidism and ophthalmopathy. From the multiplex PCR reads, TCRdb called clonotypes with MiXCR, one entry per CDR3 protein. The table shows about 620,000 distinct CDR3 sequences, with 15% to 20% occurring only once. The source material was blood. The source of these receptors is a woman aged 25 to 45 with Graves' hyperthyroidism. The CDR3 runs from the conserved cysteine through the conserved F or W. The order of the fields is V gene, J gene, CDR3 protein.

V: TRBV6-2/TRBV6-3; J: TRBJ1-2; CDR3: CASSVGPRGDYGYTF
V: TRBV27; J: TRBJ2-1; CDR3: CASSLSEIAGGLGEQFF
V: TRBV24-1; J: TRBJ2-5; CDR3: CATSDAGTGRGETQYF
V: TRBV2; J: TRBJ2-7; CDR3: CASSVERYEQYF
V: TRBV20-1; J: TRBJ2-1; CDR3: CSARDPVTSGNNEQFF
V: TRBV6-1; J: TRBJ2-3; CDR3: CASNKDSQRTDTQYF
V: TRBV12-3/TRBV12-4; J: TRBJ1-2; CDR3: CASSQGTYGYTF
V: TRBV7-2; J: TRBJ2-2; CDR3: CASRRDAPVSGELFF
V: TRBV20-1; J: TRBJ2-1; CDR3: CSASSGGRAYNEQFF
V: TRBV30; J: TRBJ1-5; CDR3: CAWDRGGNQPQHF
V: TRBV12-3/TRBV12-4; J: TRBJ2-1; CDR3: CASSWDSQSYNEQFF
V: TRBV27; J: TRBJ2-7; CDR3: CASSLGGRAYEQYF
V: TRBV10-3; J: TRBJ2-2; CDR3: CALQPVGSGELFF
V: TRBV13; J: TRBJ1-2; CDR3: CASTEKVAGFYGYTF
V: TRBV6-6; J: TRBJ1-4; CDR3: CASSYLGEKLFF
V: TRBV30; J: TRBJ2-3; CDR3: CAWSVSWDAQYF
V: TRBV6-1; J: TRBJ2-1; CDR3: CASSPTNNEQFF
V: TRBV6-4; J: TRBJ2-3; CDR3: CASSDGYTDTQYF
V: TRBV6-2/TRBV6-3; J: TRBJ1-6; CDR3: CASSYSPTVYNSPLHF
V: TRBV12-3/TRBV12-4; J: TRBJ1-3; CDR3: CASSPNRNGNTIYF
V: TRBV11-1; J: TRBJ2-1; CDR3: CASSWGREAEQFF
V: TRBV4-2; J: TRBJ2-7; CDR3: CASSQVTGNEQYF
V: TRBV3-1; J: TRBJ2-2; CDR3: CASSQADRGETGELFF
V: TRBV5-5; J: TRBJ2-5; CDR3: CASSLMGQGETQYF
V: TRBV11-2; J: TRBJ2-1; CDR3: CASSLYAGGRNNEQFF
V: TRBV12-3/TRBV12-4; J: TRBJ2-1; CDR3: CASSLPFGLVEQFF
V: TRBV5-5; J: TRBJ2-5; CDR3: CASWREETQYF
V: TRBV7-2; J: TRBJ2-3; CDR3: CASSSGTSSHTQYF
V: TRBV20-1; J: TRBJ2-7; CDR3: CSAWDRYEQYF
V: TRBV15; J: TRBJ1-5; CDR3: CATSPGQCSNQPQHF
V: TRBV12-3/TRBV12-4; J: TRBJ1-1; CDR3: CASRDRGNTEAFF